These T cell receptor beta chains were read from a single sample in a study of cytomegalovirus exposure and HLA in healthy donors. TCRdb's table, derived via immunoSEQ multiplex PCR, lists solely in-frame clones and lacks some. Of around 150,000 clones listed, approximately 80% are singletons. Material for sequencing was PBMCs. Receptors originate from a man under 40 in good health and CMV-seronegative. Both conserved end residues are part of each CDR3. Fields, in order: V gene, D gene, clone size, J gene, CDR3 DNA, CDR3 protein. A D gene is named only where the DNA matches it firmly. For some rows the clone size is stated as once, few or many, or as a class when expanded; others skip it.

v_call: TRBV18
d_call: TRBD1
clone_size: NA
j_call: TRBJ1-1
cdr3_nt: TGTGCCAGCTCACCTGGGACAGAGAGGACTGAAGCTTTCTTT
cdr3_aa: CASSPGTERTEAFF

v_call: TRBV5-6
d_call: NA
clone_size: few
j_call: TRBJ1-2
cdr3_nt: TGTGCCAGCAGCTTGGGGCTTGGAGATGGCTACACCTTC
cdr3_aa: CASSLGLGDGYTF

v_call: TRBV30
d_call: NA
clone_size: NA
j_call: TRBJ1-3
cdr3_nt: TGTGCCCGACAGACGAGCTCTGGAAACACCATATATTTT
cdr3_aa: CARQTSSGNTIYF

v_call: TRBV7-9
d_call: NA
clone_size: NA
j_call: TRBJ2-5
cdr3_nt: TGTGCCAGCAGCTTGGTCGGGTCGATCCGGGAGACCCAGTACTTC
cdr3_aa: CASSLVGSIRETQYF

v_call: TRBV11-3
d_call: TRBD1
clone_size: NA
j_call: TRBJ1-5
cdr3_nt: TGTGCCAGCAGCCCTCCTTCCGGGACAGGGTATAGCAATCAGCCCCAGCATTTT
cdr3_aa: CASSPPSGTGYSNQPQHF

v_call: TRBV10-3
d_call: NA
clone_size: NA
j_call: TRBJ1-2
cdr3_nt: TGTGCCATCAGTGAGGGCAGTCAGAGAGGTGGCTACACCTTC
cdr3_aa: CAISEGSQRGGYTF

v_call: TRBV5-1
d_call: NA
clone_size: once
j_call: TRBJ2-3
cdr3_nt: TGCGCCAGCAGCTTTCCGGGGGAAGATACGCAGTATTTT
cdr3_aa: CASSFPGEDTQYF

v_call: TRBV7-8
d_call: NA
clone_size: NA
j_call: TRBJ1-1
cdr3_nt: TGTGCCAGCAGCTTAGTGGGGAGGGACACTGAAGCTTTCTTT
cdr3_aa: CASSLVGRDTEAFF

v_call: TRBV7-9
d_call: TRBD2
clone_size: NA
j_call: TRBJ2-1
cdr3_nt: TGTGCCAGCAGCTTAGGGGGACTAGCGGGAGTTCGGGAGCAGTTCTTC
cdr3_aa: CASSLGGLAGVREQFF

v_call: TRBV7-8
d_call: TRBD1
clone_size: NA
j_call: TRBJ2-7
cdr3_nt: TGTGCCAGCAGCCAAGGACAGGAGACCTACGAGCAGTACTTC
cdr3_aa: CASSQGQETYEQYF

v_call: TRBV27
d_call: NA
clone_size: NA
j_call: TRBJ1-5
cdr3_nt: TGTGCCAGCAGTTTTTCTGGCAATCAGCCCCAGCATTTT
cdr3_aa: CASSFSGNQPQHF

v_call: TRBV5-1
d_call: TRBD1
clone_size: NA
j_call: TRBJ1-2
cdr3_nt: TGCGCCAGCAGCTTGAGGACAGGGGGCGATGGCTACACCTTC
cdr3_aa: CASSLRTGGDGYTF

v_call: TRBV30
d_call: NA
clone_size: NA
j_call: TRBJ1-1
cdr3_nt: TGTGCCTGGATCCTGGGCAGGATGAACACTGAAGCTTTCTTT
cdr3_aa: CAWILGRMNTEAFF

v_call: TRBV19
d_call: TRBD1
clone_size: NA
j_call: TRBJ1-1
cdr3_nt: TGTGCCAGCCGGCGAGACAGGGGAAGAACTGAAGCTTTCTTT
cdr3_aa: CASRRDRGRTEAFF

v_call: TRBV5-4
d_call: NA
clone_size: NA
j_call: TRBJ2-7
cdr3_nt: TGTGCCAGCAGCGAAGGTCGTTCGACTCGGCAGTACTTC
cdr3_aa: CASSEGRSTRQYF

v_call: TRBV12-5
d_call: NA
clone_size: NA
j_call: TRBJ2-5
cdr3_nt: TGTGCTAGTGGGACAGGCCACCAAGAGACCCAGTACTTC
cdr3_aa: CASGTGHQETQYF

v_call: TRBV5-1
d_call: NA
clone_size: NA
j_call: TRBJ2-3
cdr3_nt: TGCGCCAGCAGCCAAGAGTCTTATACGCAGTATTTT
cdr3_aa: CASSQESYTQYF

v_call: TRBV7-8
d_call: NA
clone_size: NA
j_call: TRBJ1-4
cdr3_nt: TGTGCCAGCAGCTTAGTGGGGGGGATATTTCCTAATGAAAAACTGTTTTTT
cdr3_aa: CASSLVGGIFPNEKLFF

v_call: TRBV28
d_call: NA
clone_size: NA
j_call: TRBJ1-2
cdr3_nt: TGTGCCAGCAGACCTCTAGGATATGGCTACACCTTC
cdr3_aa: CASRPLGYGYTF

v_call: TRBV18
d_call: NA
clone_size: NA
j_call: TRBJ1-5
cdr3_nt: TGTGCCAGCTCACCGGGCAGGGATCAGCCCCAGCATTTT
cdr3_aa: CASSPGRDQPQHF

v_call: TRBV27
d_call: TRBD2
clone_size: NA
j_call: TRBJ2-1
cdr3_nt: TGTGCCAGCAGCGGACTAGCGGGAAGCTCCTACAATGAGCAGTTCTTC
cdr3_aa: CASSGLAGSSYNEQFF

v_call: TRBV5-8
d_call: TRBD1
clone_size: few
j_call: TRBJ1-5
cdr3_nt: TGTGCCAGCAGCTTGTTCGGTTGGGACAGCCAAAATCAGCCCCAGCATTTT
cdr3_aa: CASSLFGWDSQNQPQHF

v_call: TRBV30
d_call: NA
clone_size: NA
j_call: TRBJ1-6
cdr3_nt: TGTGCCTGGGGAGCAGACGTGGCGCCCCTCCACTTT
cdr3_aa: CAWGADVAPLHF

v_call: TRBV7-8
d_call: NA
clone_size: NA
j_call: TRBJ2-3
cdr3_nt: TGTGCCAGCAGCCCTAGCGAAGCCACAGATACGCAGTATTTT
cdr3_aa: CASSPSEATDTQYF

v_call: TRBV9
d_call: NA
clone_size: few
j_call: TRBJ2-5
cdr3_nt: TGTGCCAGCAGCGTAGCCAGTCAAGAGACCCAGTACTTC
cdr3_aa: CASSVASQETQYF

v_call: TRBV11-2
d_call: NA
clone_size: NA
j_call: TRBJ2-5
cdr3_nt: TGTGCCAGCAGCTCTCGGACAGTGGTGGTTTTAGAGACCCAGTACTTC
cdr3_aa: CASSSRTVVVLETQYF

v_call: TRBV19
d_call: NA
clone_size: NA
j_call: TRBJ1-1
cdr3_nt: TGTGCCAGTAGTATGTCTGGGGCTTCTATCTTCAACACTGAAGCTTTCTTT
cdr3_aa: CASSMSGASIFNTEAFF